The T cell receptor (beta chain) described here comes from a study of cytomegalovirus exposure and HLA in healthy donors. PCR employed 60 Vbeta and 13 Jbeta primers. In the source study's methods: Later reanalysis found about 80 million unique TCR beta chains, around 11 million of them shared. Sequenced by immunoSEQ multiplex PCR; TCRdb stores in-frame clones only, minus some. That table supplies the V and J calls and clone size; D and trimming were determined from the DNA. The profile shows 150,000 to 200,000 clones, over 70% of them singletons. Study-level findings and limits: Later analysis identified a missense DCLRE1C variant that was linked to TCR beta V- and J-gene trimming. With DRB1 most and HLA-C fewest, TCR association rates differed between HLA loci in a later analysis. It was shown in a later analysis that HLA-associated TCR beta chains were more clonally expanded than other, equally common chains.

V shed 4 bases and J shed 2 bases, with 14 bases lying between them. The CDR3 loop spans 15 amino acids. Germline loops: CDR1 SGDLS, CDR2 YYNGEE. In regard to this clone: Its antigen is undetermined.

The genes are TRBV9 and TRBJ2-3; possibly TRBD2 for D (5 bases). Material for sequencing was PBMCs. The TCR comes from a male donor in good health and CMV-seronegative. The CDR3 sequence is CASSPEGLNTDTQYF. The CDR3, as DNA: TGTGCCAGCAGCCCAGAGGGCCTTAACACAGATACGCAGTATTTT.